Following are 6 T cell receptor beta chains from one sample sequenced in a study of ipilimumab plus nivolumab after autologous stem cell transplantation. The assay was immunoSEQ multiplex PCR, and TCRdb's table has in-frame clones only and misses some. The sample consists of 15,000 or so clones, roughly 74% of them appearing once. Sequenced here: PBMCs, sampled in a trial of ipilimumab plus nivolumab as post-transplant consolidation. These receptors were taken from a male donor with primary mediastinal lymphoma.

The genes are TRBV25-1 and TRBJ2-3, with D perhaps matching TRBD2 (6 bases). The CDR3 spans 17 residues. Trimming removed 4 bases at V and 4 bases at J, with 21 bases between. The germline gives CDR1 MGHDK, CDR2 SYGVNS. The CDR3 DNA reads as TGTGCCAGCAGTGGCTCAACTGGAGCCGGAGGGGCAGATACGCAGTATTTT. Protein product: CASSGSTGAGGADTQYF.

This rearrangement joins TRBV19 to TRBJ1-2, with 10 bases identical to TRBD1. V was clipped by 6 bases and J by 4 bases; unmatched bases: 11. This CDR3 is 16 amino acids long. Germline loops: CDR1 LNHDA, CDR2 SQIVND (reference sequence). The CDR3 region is CASRIPGQGNGYGYTF. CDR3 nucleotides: TGTGCCAGTAGAATACCGGGACAGGGGAATGGCTATGGCTACACCTTC.

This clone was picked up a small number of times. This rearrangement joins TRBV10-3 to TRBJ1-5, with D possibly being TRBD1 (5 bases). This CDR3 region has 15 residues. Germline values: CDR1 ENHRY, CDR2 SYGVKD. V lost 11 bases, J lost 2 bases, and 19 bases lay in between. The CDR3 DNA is TGTGCCTCCGGCCCGTGGGGGGACGGCAATCAGCCCCAGCATTTT. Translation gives CASGPWGDGNQPQHF.

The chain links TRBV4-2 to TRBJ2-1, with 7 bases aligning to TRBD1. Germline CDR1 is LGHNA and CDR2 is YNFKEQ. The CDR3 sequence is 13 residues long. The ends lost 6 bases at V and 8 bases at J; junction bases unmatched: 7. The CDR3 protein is CASRVPGTDEQFF. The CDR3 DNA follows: TGTGCCAGCAGGGTACCCGGGACAGATGAGCAGTTCTTC.

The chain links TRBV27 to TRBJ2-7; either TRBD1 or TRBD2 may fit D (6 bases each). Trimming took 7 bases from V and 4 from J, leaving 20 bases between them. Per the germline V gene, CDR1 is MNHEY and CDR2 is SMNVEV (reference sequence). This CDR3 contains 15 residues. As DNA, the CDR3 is TGTGCCAGCAAAGGGGGAGGATCCTTCTCGTACGAGCAGTACTTC. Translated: CASKGGGSFSYEQYF.

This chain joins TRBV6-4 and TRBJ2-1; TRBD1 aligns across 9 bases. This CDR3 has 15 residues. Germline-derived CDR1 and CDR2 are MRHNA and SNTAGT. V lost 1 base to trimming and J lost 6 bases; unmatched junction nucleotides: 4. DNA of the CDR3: TGTGCCAGCAGTGACTGGGACAGGGATCGCAATGAGCAGTTCTTC. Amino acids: CASSDWDRDRNEQFF.